This TCR beta chain originates from a study of blood T cell repertoires in COVID-19. Study-wide context: The United States, Italy and Spain supplied acute and convalescent COVID-19 samples. Sample material is recorded as cDNA or gDNA derived from T cells, B-cell-depleted T cells, or PBMCs.

The germline V gene encodes CDR1 SGHRS and CDR2 YFSETQ. V lost 4 bases to trimming and J lost 1 base; unmatched junction nucleotides: 4. This CDR3 spans 14 amino acids. As handled by the study authors: Nucleated cell number was recorded as an estimate derived from reference gene primer amplification. TCRdb's copy holds only in-frame clones and misses some; the assay was immunoSEQ multiplex PCR. V, J and clone size are those of that table, while D and trimming were read from the DNA. This table holds under 300,000 clones, roughly 84% found once. This sequence was found in a middle-aged woman with active or convalescent COVID-19. Sequenced material: peripheral blood. This chain connects TRBV5-1 to TRBJ1-1, with 7 positions matching TRBD1. CDR3 coding DNA: TGCGCCAGCAGCATAGGGACAGCGAACACTGAAGCTTTCTTT. Amino acids: CASSIGTANTEAFF.